The source of this T cell receptor beta chain is a study of cytomegalovirus exposure and HLA in healthy donors. PCR primers comprised 60 Vbeta and 13 Jbeta primers. Some clones are missing from TCRdb's copy, which holds only in-frame ones; the method was immunoSEQ multiplex PCR. The table has around 150,000 clones, around 81% seen once; the top ten hold less than 15%. Per germline, CDR1 MNHEY and CDR2 SMNVEV (reference sequence). V lost 3 bases and J lost 7; bases outside the gene matches: 11. CDR3 size: 15 residues. On this clone itself: Its antigen is unidentified.

Study-wide results and caveats: No immune exposure information besides CMV serostatus was available. The listing of some 170 TCR beta chains classed them as cytomegalovirus-associated. There were some public TCRs occurring in many donors, but most TCR sequences were rare.

V and J are TRBV27 and TRBJ2-7, with 8 nucleotides matching TRBD2. This receptor was taken from a woman aged 50 to 60 in good health and CMV-seronegative. Sequences were obtained from PBMCs. CDR3 sequence: CASSFAGGTMGEQYF. DNA of the CDR3: TGTGCCAGCAGTTTTGCGGGGGGAACAATGGGGGAGCAGTACTTC.